These 8 T cell receptor beta chains originate from one sample sequenced in a study of immune cell composition in non-small cell lung cancer. Profiling relied on immunoSEQ multiplex PCR, and the TCRdb table lists in-frame clones only, not all of them. The sample contains around 6,000 clones, over 60% of which appear only once. The normal lung sample lay at least 3 cm, and maximally far, from the tumour. The material sequenced was non-adjacent lung tissue. These receptors originate from a human donor with non-small cell lung cancer.

The V gene is TRBV19, the J gene TRBJ1-2; 8 bases are shared with TRBD1. Unmatched junction bases numbered 6, after V lost 5 bases and J lost 7 bases. Germline loops: CDR1 LNHDA, CDR2 SQIVND (reference sequence). The CDR3 is 13 amino acids. The CDR3 loop reads CASSGGTGAGYTF. The CDR3 DNA reads TGTGCCAGTAGTGGGGGGACAGGAGCTGGCTACACCTTC.

V is TRBV20-1 and J is TRBJ1-2; D is unresolved. The CDR3 sequence is 9 residues long. Per germline, CDR1 DFQATT and CDR2 SNEGSKA (reference sequence). V was shortened by 7 bases and J by 8 bases, with 8 bases between the two germline ends. CDR3 in amino acids: CSGTQGYTF. The DNA of the CDR3 is TGCAGTGGTACCCAGGGCTACACCTTC.

This clone was recorded once. V and J are TRBV28 and TRBJ1-5, with unresolved D. Germline CDR1 MDHEN, CDR2 SYDVKM. The CDR3 sequence is 14 residues long. V gave up 4 bases and J gave up 7 bases, with 14 bases separating them. CDR3 in DNA: TGTGCCAGCAGTTGGGCAGGAGCTAGCCAGCCCCAGCATTTT. Protein product: CASSWAGASQPQHF.

This chain links TRBV19 with TRBJ2-5; D unclear. V was clipped by 3 bases and J by 5 bases, with 10 bases between them. This CDR3 spans 13 amino acids. Germline V CDR1 and CDR2: LNHDA, SQIVND (reference sequence). This CDR3 reads CASSISLVETQYF. For the CDR3, the DNA is TGTGCCAGTAGTATCAGTTTGGTGGAGACCCAGTACTTC.

This clone turned up a few times. The gene calls are TRBV28 and TRBJ2-5; D is possibly TRBD2 (5 bases). The V end was cut by 3 bases, the J end by 4 bases, with 12 bases between. The CDR3 runs to 14 residues. Germline V gives CDR1 MDHEN, CDR2 SYDVKM. The CDR3 bases are TGTGCCAGCAGTTTTGCCGGGGTGGGAGAGACCCAGTACTTC. Its translation: CASSFAGVGETQYF.

This chain connects TRBV29-1 to TRBJ2-7; the D gene is possibly TRBD2 (6 bases). Trimming stripped 7 bases from V and 2 bases from J, with 15 bases between. Germline lookup yields CDR1 SQVTM and CDR2 ANQGSEA. The CDR3 totals 13 residues. The chain's CDR3 is CSASRDETYEQYF. CDR3 coding DNA: TGCAGCGCGTCGCGGGACGAGACCTACGAGCAGTACTTC.

This chain connects TRBV6-1 to TRBJ2-3, with 7 bases fitting TRBD1. CDR3 length: 15 residues. Per germline, CDR1 MNHNS and CDR2 SASEGT. V dropped 6 bases and J dropped 5; count of bases not matched to a gene: 11. CDR3 loop: CASRGLTGFEDTQYF. As DNA, the CDR3 is TGTGCCAGCAGAGGGCTGACAGGGTTTGAAGATACGCAGTATTTT.

The J gene is TRBJ2-7, the V gene TRBV10-3, with D perhaps TRBD2 (6 bases). Trimming took 6 bases from V and 1 from J, leaving 19 bases between them. This CDR3 has 16 residues. CDR1 is ENHRY, CDR2 SYGVKD, per germline. CDR3 amino acids: CAIRGGDGYNSYEQYF. The DNA of the CDR3 is TGTGCCATCAGGGGGGGTGACGGATACAATTCCTACGAGCAGTACTTC.